The 31 T cell receptor beta chains given below trace back to one sample, sequenced in a study of shared clonotypes between healthy human individuals. Assay used: immunoSEQ multiplex PCR; TCRdb lists only in-frame clones, some missing. The sample lists 750,000 to 1,000,000 clones, 92% seen once, with less than 25% in the top ten. As defined, naive CD8 cells were CD45RO-negative and positively selected for CCR7, with terminally differentiated effector memory CD45RA+ cells excluded. Sequencing was performed on naive CD8+ T cells sorted from blood. The receptors come from a man under 40 in good health.

Concerning this clone: A junction boundary mismatches the germline segment, possibly from a read error. The chain is built from TRBV13 and TRBJ2-1, with D tentatively TRBD1 or TRBD2 (5 bases each). The germline CDR1 and CDR2 sequences are PRHDT and FYEKMQ (reference sequence). CDR3 size: 13 residues. CDR3 in amino acids: CASNLVGRGEQFF. CDR3 DNA: TGTGCCAGCAACTTAGTAGGTCGGGGCGAGCAGTTCTTC.

The V call is TRBV7-9, the J call TRBJ2-2; D may be TRBD2 (6 bases). V dropped 5 bases and J dropped 0 bases, with 13 bases sitting between them. In germline, CDR1 is SEHNR, CDR2 FQNEAQ (reference sequence). The CDR3 has 16 amino acids. The CDR3: CASSPISGTNTGELFF. The CDR3 region has the DNA TGTGCCAGCAGCCCTATTAGCGGAACGAACACCGGGGAGCTGTTTTTT.

J is TRBJ2-7 and V is TRBV27; 7 bases line up with TRBD2. This CDR3 is built from 14 residues. Germline loops: CDR1 MNHEY, CDR2 SMNVEV (reference sequence). J was trimmed by 7 bases and V by 10 bases; bases with no gene match: 16. The DNA of the CDR3 is TGTGCCACCATGAGCTGGGGGAGGGCCGGTGAGCAGTACTTC. Its translation: CATMSWGRAGEQYF.

The rearrangement uses TRBV6-5 and TRBJ2-4; 12 nucleotides align to TRBD1. Trimming took 2 bases from V and 5 from J; bases not matched to a gene: 4. The CDR3 sequence is 16 residues long. Germline V gene data show CDR1 as MNHEY and CDR2 as SVGAGI. DNA for the CDR3: TGTGCCAGCAGTTACGGGACAGGGGGCTACCAAAACATTCAGTACTTC. Residues: CASSYGTGGYQNIQYF.

The rearrangement joins TRBV5-1 to TRBJ2-5, with 10 bases matching TRBD2. Germline CDR1 reads SGHRS; CDR2 reads YFSETQ. The CDR3 consists of 16 residues. After removal of 4 bases from V and 3 bases from J, the junction contained 9 bases not matched to a gene. CDR3 DNA sequence: TGCGCCAGCAGCGGGGCCAGCGGGAGGGCAGAAGAGACCCAGTACTTC. It specifies CASSGASGRAEETQYF.

A single count supports this clone. The chain couples TRBV27 to TRBJ2-5; TRBD2 is a possible D gene (6 bases). CDR1 is MNHEY, CDR2 SMNVEV, per germline (reference sequence). V lost 6 bases and J 7 bases, leaving 12 bases between the germline ends. This CDR3 spans 12 amino acids. The CDR3 is CASSGGTGTQYF. The CDR3 region has the DNA TGTGCCAGCAGCGGCGGGACGGGGACCCAGTACTTC.

CDR3 in amino acids: CASSYSVAGASEQYF. As DNA, the CDR3 is TGTGCCAGCAGTTACTCCGTAGCGGGAGCCTCCGAGCAGTACTTC. This rearrangement joins TRBV6-5 to TRBJ2-7, with 9 bases fitting TRBD2. CDR3 size: 15 residues. Per the germline V gene, CDR1 is MNHEY and CDR2 is SVGAGI. With 0 bases clipped from V and 6 bases from J, the junction kept 6 bases outside the gene matches.

The rearrangement links TRBV11-2 to TRBJ2-7; D may match TRBD1 or TRBD2 (5 bases each). V was shortened by 2 bases and J by 2 bases, with 7 bases between the two germline ends. CDR1 SGHAT and CDR2 FQNNGV come from the germline V gene. The CDR3 is 13 amino acids. The CDR3 loop reads CASSLRDAYEQYF. CDR3 coding DNA: TGTGCCAGCAGCTTAAGGGACGCCTACGAGCAGTACTTC.

The chain uses TRBV19 and TRBJ2-4, with 16 nucleotides matching TRBD2. From germline, CDR1 is LNHDA and CDR2 SQIVND (reference sequence). The CDR3 extends over 17 amino acids. V lost 10 bases to trimming and J lost 0 bases; unmatched junction nucleotides: 6. CDR3: CATGTSGRGGAKNIQYF. The CDR3 DNA sequence: TGTGCCACCGGGACTAGCGGGAGGGGGGGAGCCAAAAACATTCAGTACTTC.

In the case of this clone: This CDR3 is also generated by other DNA sequences in the sample. The chain joins TRBV9 to TRBJ2-5, with D tentatively TRBD2 (5 bases). The CDR3 totals 13 residues. With 0 bases removed from V and 5 bases from J, the gap between germline ends came to 8 bases. CDR1 is SGDLS and CDR2 is YYNGEE in the germline V gene. The DNA for the CDR3 is TGTGCCAGCAGCGTAGGAGGGTGGGAGACCCAGTACTTC. Translation gives CASSVGGWETQYF.

The chain is built from TRBV30 and TRBJ2-1; 9 bases fit TRBD2. The CDR3 is 14 amino acids. Germline-derived CDR1 and CDR2 are GTSNPN and SVGIG (reference sequence). Trimming took 5 bases from V and 4 from J; bases not matched to a gene: 6. The CDR3 DNA follows: TGTGCCTGGGGCTTGCGGGAGGGATACAATGAGCAGTTCTTC. This encodes CAWGLREGYNEQFF.

This sequence joins TRBV19 and TRBJ1-1; TRBD1 matches at 7 bases. V shed 9 bases, J shed 0 bases, and the junction held 13 bases outside the gene matches. CDR3 length: 16 amino acids. Germline V gene data show CDR1 as LNHDA and CDR2 as SQIVND (reference sequence). This chain's CDR3 is CARAPGQRTLNTEAFF. Written as DNA, the CDR3 is TGTGCCAGGGCCCCGGGACAGAGAACTTTGAACACTGAAGCTTTCTTT.

The V and J genes are TRBV7-9 and TRBJ2-7; 8 nucleotides line up with TRBD1. Germline V gene data show CDR1 as SEHNR and CDR2 as FQNEAQ (reference sequence). Unmatched junction bases numbered 11, after V lost 1 base and J lost 3 bases. The CDR3 runs to 17 residues. CDR3 sequence reads: CASSLVKMGTGHYEQYF. The CDR3 DNA reads TGTGCCAGCAGCTTAGTAAAAATGGGGACAGGACACTACGAGCAGTACTTC.

V and J are TRBV11-2 and TRBJ2-7, with D uncertain. Trimming stripped 8 bases from V and 6 bases from J, with 8 bases between. The CDR3 sequence is 10 residues long. CDR1 SGHAT and CDR2 FQNNGV come from the germline V gene. This chain's CDR3 is CASGSPEQYF. The CDR3 DNA reads TGTGCCAGCGGCTCCCCCGAGCAGTACTTC.

CDR3 nucleotide sequence: TGTGCCAGCAGCCCCTGGCAGGTAGAGGTTCAGCCCCAGCATTTT. It encodes CASSPWQVEVQPQHF. This chain joins TRBV7-2 and TRBJ1-5; D is ambiguous. The V end lost 5 bases, the J end lost 6 bases, and 17 bases lay between the germline ends. The CDR3 runs to 15 residues. CDR1 is SGHTA, CDR2 FQGNSA, per germline.

This chain uses TRBV5-4 with TRBJ2-3; a possible D gene is TRBD2 (5 bases). From germline, CDR1 is SGHNT and CDR2 YYREEE (reference sequence). V was trimmed by 1 base and J by 1 base, leaving 13 bases between them. The CDR3 loop spans 16 amino acids. In DNA form, the CDR3 reads TGTGCCAGCAGCTTGCCTGGACTCTCCCGCACAGATACGCAGTATTTT. Translation: CASSLPGLSRTDTQYF.

This clone has only one observation. The chain employs TRBV4-3 and TRBJ2-7; TRBD1 might be the D (5 bases). This CDR3 is built from 14 residues. The germline V gene encodes CDR1 LGHNA and CDR2 YSLEER. Trimming pared 4 bases from V and 4 bases from J, leaving 14 bases between. CDR3 coding DNA: TGCGCCAGCAGCCTTGGGCAGGGCCTATACGAGCAGTACTTC. This codes for CASSLGQGLYEQYF.

Concerning this clone itself: The sample contains more than one DNA sequence encoding this CDR3. The V and J genes are TRBV29-1 and TRBJ2-7; TRBD1 aligns across 7 bases. The CDR3 extends over 12 amino acids. The trim removed 4 bases at V and 1 base at J, leaving 1 base unmatched. Germline values: CDR1 SQVTM, CDR2 ANQGSEA. CDR3 sequence: CSVGDSSYEQYF. The CDR3 region has the DNA TGCAGCGTTGGGGACAGTTCCTACGAGCAGTACTTC.

This chain links TRBV27 with TRBJ2-1, with D perhaps matching TRBD2 (5 bases). The CDR3 sequence is 14 residues long. V was shortened by 8 bases and J by 4 bases, with 15 bases between the two germline ends. CDR1 and CDR2 (germline): MNHEY, SMNVEV (reference sequence). CDR3 in amino acids: CASRTRSGYNEQFF. Here the CDR3 DNA reads TGTGCCAGCCGTACTAGATCTGGATACAATGAGCAGTTCTTC.

The rearrangement joins TRBV13 to TRBJ2-7; D unresolved. V was cut by 5 bases and J by 0 bases, with 14 bases left in between. CDR3 length equals 15 residues. CDR1 is PRHDT and CDR2 is FYEKMQ in the germline V gene (reference sequence). In DNA form, the CDR3 reads TGTGCCAGCAGCGTCAGACCCAGCACCTCCTACGAGCAGTACTTC. It yields the protein CASSVRPSTSYEQYF.

This sequence joins TRBV2 and TRBJ1-4; 7 bases agree with TRBD1. Germline trimming cut 7 bases from V and 5 bases from J; bases unmatched to any gene: 7. The CDR3 spans 14 residues. Germline V gene sequence: CDR1 SNHLY, CDR2 FYNNEI. The CDR3 bases are TGTGCCAGCAAGGGTGACAGGGAAAATGAAAAACTGTTTTTT. Protein: CASKGDRENEKLFF.

The chain has TRBV19 and TRBJ2-1; the D call may be TRBD1 or TRBD2 (6 bases each). The ends were cut back, 1 base at V and 4 bases at J, with 11 bases in the middle. This CDR3 region has 15 residues. CDR1 is LNHDA, CDR2 SQIVND, per germline (reference sequence). CDR3 coding DNA: TGTGCCAGTAGTATAGGACTAGGGGGGTACAATGAGCAGTTCTTC. Its protein product is CASSIGLGGYNEQFF.

The sample holds a few counts of this clone. Other nucleotide sequences in the sample specify the same CDR3. The V and J genes are TRBV27 and TRBJ2-2; D unclear. This CDR3 has 11 residues. Germline-derived CDR1 and CDR2 are MNHEY and SMNVEV (reference sequence). V shed 1 base and J shed 7 bases, with 1 base lying between them. The CDR3 reads CASSLYGELFF. Written as DNA, the CDR3 is TGTGCCAGCAGTTTATACGGGGAGCTGTTTTTT.

This chain connects TRBV6-1 to TRBJ2-5; D not certain. V lost 3 bases and J 1 base, leaving 6 bases between the germline ends. Germline loops: CDR1 MNHNS, CDR2 SASEGT. This CDR3 has 13 amino acids. The CDR3 protein is CASSDVIQETQYF. CDR3 sequence (DNA): TGTGCCAGCAGTGACGTTATCCAAGAGACCCAGTACTTC.

The chain employs TRBV28 and TRBJ2-1; no reliable D call. Germline CDR1 and CDR2: MDHEN and SYDVKM. Trimming cost V 6 bases and J 8 bases, with 20 bases left between them. CDR3 size: 15 residues. The CDR3 DNA sequence: TGTGCCAGCAGAACCCTCGACTCGCGTTTGGATGAGCAGTTCTTC. This translates into CASRTLDSRLDEQFF. Full variable domain (outside the CDR3, taken from reference TRBV28 and TRBJ2-1): DVKVTQSSRYLVKRTGEKVFLECVQDMDHENMFWYRQDPGLGLRLIYFSYDVKMKEKGDIPEGYSVSREKKERFSLILESASTNQTSMYLCASRTLDSRLDEQFFGPGTRLTVL.

The gene calls are TRBV5-8 and TRBJ1-1; no clear D gene. The CDR3 spans 15 residues. Germline V CDR1 and CDR2: SGHTS, YDEGEE. Trimming shortened V by 4 bases and J by 0 bases, and 13 bases separated the two germline ends. The CDR3 is CASSLWGDMNTEAFF. The CDR3 region has the DNA TGTGCCAGCAGCCTCTGGGGAGACATGAACACTGAAGCTTTCTTT. The variable domain in full, with the rest retrieved from reference TRBV5-8 and TRBJ1-1, is EAGVTQSPTHLIKTRGQQATLRCSPISGHTSVYWYQQALGLGLQFLLWYDEGEERNRGNFPPRFSGRQFPNYSSELNVNALELEDSALYLCASSLWGDMNTEAFFGQGTRLTVV.

The chain links TRBV23-1 to TRBJ2-2; 7 bases align to TRBD2. TRBV23-1 is marked as an open reading frame, function uncertain. The CDR3 is 14 residues long. With 4 bases clipped from V and 6 bases from J, the junction kept 5 bases outside the gene matches. The DNA of the CDR3 is TGCGCCAGCAGTCCTTGCGGGAGTCCCGGGGAGCTGTTTTTT. It translates to CASSPCGSPGELFF.

The CDR3 DNA follows: TGTGCCAGCAGCTTATTGGACGGATTACCTGGGGCCGATGAGCAGTTCTTC. Protein product: CASSLLDGLPGADEQFF. This chain joins TRBV11-2 and TRBJ2-1, with D possibly matching TRBD1 (5 bases). CDR3 length: 17 amino acids. V was cut by 2 bases and J by 8 bases, with 22 bases left in between. CDR1 and CDR2 (germline): SGHAT, FQNNGV.

As DNA, the CDR3 is TGTGCCAGTAGGCAAACCTGGGGCAATCAGCCCCAGCATTTT. As protein: CASRQTWGNQPQHF. The V and J genes are TRBV19 and TRBJ1-5; D is uncertain. Trimming shortened V by 6 bases and J by 2 bases, and 11 bases separated the two germline ends. There are 14 residues in the CDR3. Per the germline V gene, CDR1 is LNHDA and CDR2 is SQIVND (reference sequence).

This chain connects TRBV7-9 to TRBJ1-1; D may be TRBD1 (6 bases). Germline-derived CDR1 and CDR2 are SEHNR and FQNEAQ (reference sequence). Trimming pared 3 bases from V and 5 bases from J, leaving 16 bases between. The length of the CDR3 is 15 residues. CDR3: CASSFTGYRDTEAFF. The CDR3 bases are TGTGCCAGCAGCTTCACAGGGTACCGGGATACTGAAGCTTTCTTT.

This chain's CDR3 is CASSNLAGGPNEQFF. In nucleotides, the CDR3 is TGCGCCAGCAGCAACCTAGCGGGAGGGCCCAATGAGCAGTTCTTC. The V call is TRBV5-1, the J call TRBJ2-1, with 12 nucleotides matching TRBD2. After removal of 4 bases from V and 6 bases from J, the junction contained 5 bases not matched to a gene. Germline V gene data show CDR1 as SGHRS and CDR2 as YFSETQ. The CDR3 spans 15 residues.